Given below is one TCR beta chain in context. Antigen: not known. CDR3 length: 16 amino acids. In germline, CDR1 is DFQATT, CDR2 SNEGSKA (reference sequence). The source of the sample is a study of monozygotic twins with inflammatory bowel disease. Study results and limitations: The study found lower TCRbeta diversity (inverse Simpson) in IBD patients than in healthy co-twins.

After re-calling the 5' RACE reads, TCRdb lists one entry per CDR3 protein, DNA absent. The listing contains approximately 390,000 distinct CDR3 sequences. This TCR was sampled from a human donor with ulcerative colitis or Crohn's disease, or a healthy co-twin of an affected twin (not recorded which). The chain is built from TRBV20-1 and TRBJ2-2; absent DNA, TCRdb's TRBD2 call cannot be checked. The sequenced sample consisted of blood. The CDR3 spells CSARRLAGGLAGELFF.